This T cell receptor (beta chain) was sequenced during a study of blood T cell repertoires in COVID-19. Study information: The United States, Italy and Spain supplied acute and convalescent COVID-19 samples.

Participants were placed into cohorts based on the clinical history they reported. Cohort 3 donors counted as recovered after two negative PCRs, clearance, or resolved symptoms. V was pared by 0 bases and J by 1 base, with 9 bases between. The CDR3 loop spans 15 amino acids. Per the germline V gene, CDR1 is MGHRA and CDR2 is YSYEKL. In the original analysis: For nucleated cells, counts were estimated from reference gene primer amplification. Sequencing was performed with immunoSEQ multiplex PCR; in TCRdb, only in-frame clones are kept and a portion is missing. The V and J calls and clone size come from that table; D and trimming were worked out from the DNA. The sample has 450,000 to 500,000 clones, about 85% seen once.

Sequencing input: PBMCs or T cells enriched from blood (not recorded which). The sequence was collected from a woman aged 18 to 35 who had recovered from COVID-19. This rearrangement joins TRBV4-1 to TRBJ1-1; D gene ambiguous. This CDR3 is CASSQERDPNTEAFF. The DNA of the CDR3 is TGCGCCAGCAGCCAAGAGAGGGATCCGAACACTGAAGCTTTCTTT.